These 10 T cell receptor beta chains were all obtained from the same sample, sequenced in a study of T-cell reconstitution after alpha-beta-depleted transplantation in children. Construction of the TCRbeta library involved unique molecular identifiers. Each CDR3 protein gets one entry after TCRdb re-called the PCR reads with MiXCR. The repertoire consists of 250,000 to 350,000 distinct CDR3 sequences, with roughly 9.5% occurring once and the leading ten covering about 9.4%. The material sequenced was PBMCs from the stem cell graft donor, taken from the stem cell graft. The receptors shown here come from a human donor who donated a stem cell graft to a child with SCID.

This clonotype showed up just a few times. The chain has TRBV18 and TRBJ2-5; either TRBD1 or TRBD2 may supply D (5 bases each). The CDR3 sequence is 15 residues long. The ends were cut back, 2 bases at V and 5 bases at J, with 15 bases in the middle. CDR1 and CDR2 from the germline V gene are KGHSH and LQKENI. This CDR3 is CASSPGLERGETQYF. The CDR3 DNA reads as TGTGCCAGCTCACCAGGATTAGAGAGGGGCGAGACCCAGTACTTC.

Only a few counts were recorded for this clonotype. The chain links TRBV20-1 to TRBJ2-7; perhaps TRBD2 as D (5 bases). Germline V gene sequence: CDR1 DFQATT, CDR2 SNEGSKA (reference sequence). The V end was cut by 3 bases, the J end by 2 bases, with 14 bases between. This CDR3 region has 14 residues. The CDR3 coding sequence is TGCAGTGCTAGCCCCCTGGCCGGGACCTACGAGCAGTACTTC. Residues: CSASPLAGTYEQYF.

The genes are TRBV3-1 and TRBJ2-3; D may be TRBD2 (6 bases). Germline assignment: CDR1 LGHDT and CDR2 YNNKEL (reference sequence). This CDR3 is 15 amino acids long. V shed 11 bases and J shed 7 bases, with 25 bases lying between them. CDR3 residues: CASCQLGTWTHTQYF. CDR3 nucleotides: TGTGCCTCCTGCCAGCTGGGGACTTGGACACATACGCAGTATTTT.

There are many counts of this clonotype. This chain connects TRBV20-1 to TRBJ2-1; 9 bases fit TRBD2. The CDR3 is made up of 16 amino acids. Germline values: CDR1 DFQATT, CDR2 SNEGSKA (reference sequence). Trimming cost V 0 bases and J 4 bases; bases outside gene matches: 7. The CDR3 sequence is CSAREFSGGPYNEQFF. For the CDR3, the DNA is TGCAGTGCTAGAGAATTTAGCGGGGGCCCATACAATGAGCAGTTCTTC.

This clonotype turned up a few times. The V and J genes are TRBV12-3 or TRBV12-4 and TRBJ1-1; D call uncertain. Deletions cut 1 base from V and 5 bases from J, with 14 bases between. The CDR3 has 15 amino acids. CDR3 amino acids: CASSLVGGFKTEAFF. Here the CDR3 DNA reads TGTGCCAGCAGTTTAGTAGGAGGGTTTAAGACTGAAGCTTTCTTT.

This clonotype was observed a handful of times. The chain is built from TRBV19 and TRBJ2-3, with 7 bases that match TRBD1. The CDR3 has 15 amino acids. In germline, CDR1 is LNHDA, CDR2 SQIVND (reference sequence). The J segment lost 1 base and the V segment lost 9 bases, leaving 10 bases of the junction unmatched. This CDR3 is CASSPRQGGTDTQYF. The CDR3 bases are TGTGCCAGCAGCCCAAGACAGGGAGGCACAGATACGCAGTATTTT.

This clonotype was detected a few times. The chain couples TRBV7-8 to TRBJ2-5; D may be TRBD2 (6 bases). Germline lookup yields CDR1 SGHVS and CDR2 FQNEAQ. V shed 5 bases and J shed 2 bases, with 12 bases lying between them. The CDR3 loop spans 14 amino acids. The CDR3 DNA follows: TGTGCCAGCAGCCCCTGGGGGGAGCAAGAGACCCAGTACTTC. Its protein product is CASSPWGEQETQYF.

This clonotype was observed a few times. The genes are TRBV12-3 or TRBV12-4 and TRBJ2-5; D gene uncertain. Trimming took 6 bases from V and 1 from J, leaving 9 bases between them. This CDR3 is built from 13 residues. CDR3 protein: CASRPYTQETQYF. The CDR3 nucleotides read TGTGCCAGCAGGCCGTACACCCAAGAGACCCAGTACTTC.

The sample holds many counts of this clonotype. The chain combines TRBV20-1 with TRBJ2-5, with D possibly being TRBD1 or TRBD2 (6 bases each). Trimming stripped 2 bases from V and 3 bases from J, with 13 bases between. CDR3 length: 14 amino acids. Germline V CDR1 and CDR2: DFQATT, SNEGSKA (reference sequence). CDR3 DNA: TGCAGTGCTAGATTCGGGGGCGTAAAAGAGACCCAGTACTTC. Its translation is CSARFGGVKETQYF.

This sequence joins TRBV18 and TRBJ2-7, with 9 bases matching TRBD1. This CDR3 has 13 residues. Losses at the gene ends were 2 bases for V and 6 bases for J; bases not matched to a gene: 2. In germline, CDR1 is KGHSH, CDR2 LQKENI. This chain's CDR3 is CASSPDRGAEQYF. The DNA of the CDR3 is TGTGCCAGCTCACCAGACAGGGGGGCCGAGCAGTACTTC.